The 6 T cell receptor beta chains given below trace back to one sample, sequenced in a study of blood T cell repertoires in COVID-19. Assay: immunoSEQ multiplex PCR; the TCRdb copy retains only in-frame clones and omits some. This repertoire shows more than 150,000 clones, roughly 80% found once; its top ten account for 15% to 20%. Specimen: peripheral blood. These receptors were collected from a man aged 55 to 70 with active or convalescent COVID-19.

The CDR3 sequence is CASSPDRRGNTIYF. The CDR3 coding sequence is TGTGCCAGCTCACCCGACAGGCGTGGAAACACCATATATTTT. The rearrangement joins TRBV18 to TRBJ1-3; D possibly corresponds to TRBD1 (6 bases). The V and J ends lost 3 bases and 3 bases respectively, with 9 bases between them. The CDR3 runs to 14 residues. Germline loops: CDR1 KGHSH, CDR2 LQKENI.

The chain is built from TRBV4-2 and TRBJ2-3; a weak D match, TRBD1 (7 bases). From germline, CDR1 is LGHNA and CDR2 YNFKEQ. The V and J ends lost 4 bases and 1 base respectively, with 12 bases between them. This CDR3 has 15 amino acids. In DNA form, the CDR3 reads TGTGCCAGCAGCCGACAGGGCGGGGGCACAGATACGCAGTATTTT. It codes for CASSRQGGGTDTQYF.

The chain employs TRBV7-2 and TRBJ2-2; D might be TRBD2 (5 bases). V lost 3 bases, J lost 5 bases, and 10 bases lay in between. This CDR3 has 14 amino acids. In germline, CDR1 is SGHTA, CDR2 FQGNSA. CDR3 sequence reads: CASSLTRVTGELFF. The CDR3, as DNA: TGTGCCAGCAGCTTGACGAGGGTAACCGGGGAGCTGTTTTTT.

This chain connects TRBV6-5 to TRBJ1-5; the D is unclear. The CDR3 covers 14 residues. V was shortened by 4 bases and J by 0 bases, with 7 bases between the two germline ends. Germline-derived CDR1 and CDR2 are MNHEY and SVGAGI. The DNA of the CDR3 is TGTGCCAGCAGTTTTAGTGGTAGCAATCAGCCCCAGCATTTT. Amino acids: CASSFSGSNQPQHF.

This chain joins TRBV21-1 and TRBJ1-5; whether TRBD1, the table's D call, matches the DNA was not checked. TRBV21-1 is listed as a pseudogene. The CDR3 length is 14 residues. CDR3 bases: TGTGCCAGCAGTAACAGGGATAGCAATCAGCCCCAGCATTTT. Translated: CASSNRDSNQPQHF.

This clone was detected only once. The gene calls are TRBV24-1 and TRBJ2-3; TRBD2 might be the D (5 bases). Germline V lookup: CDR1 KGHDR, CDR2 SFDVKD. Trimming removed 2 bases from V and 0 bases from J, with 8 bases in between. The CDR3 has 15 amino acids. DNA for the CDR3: TGTGCCACCAGTGATTCCGGGGTAAGCACAGATACGCAGTATTTT. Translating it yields CATSDSGVSTDTQYF.